This T cell receptor (beta chain) appears in the sequencing data of a study of blood T cell repertoires in COVID-19. In the study overall: Samples came from the United States, Italy and Spain, spanning acute and convalescent COVID-19. The cDNA or gDNA used as material had been derived from T cells, B-cell-depleted T cells, or PBMCs.

This CDR3 contains 15 residues. J lost 0 bases, V lost 6 bases, and 4 bases had no gene match. In germline, CDR1 is MNHEY, CDR2 SVGAGI. Authors' data handling: How many nucleated cells were present was estimated from reference gene primer amplification. Data came from immunoSEQ multiplex PCR; TCRdb stores just in-frame clones and leaves some out. That table is the source of V, J and clone size, and D and trimming were worked out from the DNA. The sample includes some 150,000 clones, nearly 85% of them seen just once. The V call is TRBV6-5, the J call TRBJ2-2, with 7 nucleotides matching TRBD2. Material: peripheral blood. The origin of this receptor is a human donor in a cohort sampled during active COVID-19. The CDR3, as DNA: TGTGCCAGCAGAATTAGCGGGTCGAACACCGGGGAGCTGTTTTTT. The encoded protein is CASRISGSNTGELFF.